These 28 T cell receptor beta chains were all obtained from the same sample, sequenced in a study of cytomegalovirus exposure and HLA in healthy donors. Vbeta (60) and Jbeta (13) primers were used in the PCR. The data were produced by immunoSEQ multiplex PCR, yet TCRdb's version contains in-frame clones alone and is incomplete. The sample carries approximately 160,000 clones, around four fifths recorded once. Input material: PBMCs. The receptors here all came from a girl aged 10-17 years in good health and CMV-seropositive.

The chain has TRBV28 and TRBJ1-3, with TRBD1 matching 8 bases. CDR1 and CDR2 (germline): MDHEN, SYDVKM. The CDR3 length is 17 residues. V was clipped by 5 bases and J by 3 bases; unmatched bases: 12. CDR3 sequence reads: CASSPWTGKSYGNTIYF. The CDR3 DNA reads TGTGCCAGCAGTCCCTGGACAGGGAAGTCTTATGGAAACACCATATATTTT. Supplemented by reference TRBV28 and TRBJ1-3, the full variable domain reads DVKVTQSSRYLVKRTGEKVFLECVQDMDHENMFWYRQDPGLGLRLIYFSYDVKMKEKGDIPEGYSVSREKKERFSLILESASTNQTSMYLCASSPWTGKSYGNTIYFGEGSWLTVV.

J is TRBJ2-1 and V is TRBV10-3, with TRBD2 identical over 11 bases. The CDR3 is 15 residues long. Per the germline V gene, CDR1 is ENHRY and CDR2 is SYGVKD. Losses at the gene ends were 5 bases for V and 8 bases for J; bases not matched to a gene: 8. The CDR3 nucleotides are TGTGCCATCAGTCTGGGGACTAGCGGTGCTTATGAGCAGTTCTTC. Protein sequence: CAISLGTSGAYEQFF.

J is TRBJ1-2 and V is TRBV7-9, with D tentatively TRBD1 (5 bases). V was cut by 3 bases and J by 5 bases, with 7 bases left in between. This CDR3 spans 12 amino acids. CDR1 and CDR2 (germline): SEHNR, FQNEAQ (reference sequence). The DNA for the CDR3 is TGTGCCAGCAGCTTTTCAGGGTATGGCTACACCTTC. This sequence encodes CASSFSGYGYTF.

The rearrangement joins TRBV18 to TRBJ2-2, with 8 bases matching TRBD1. The CDR3 covers 15 residues. Germline V gives CDR1 KGHSH, CDR2 LQKENI. V gave up 5 bases and J gave up 3 bases; unmatched junction bases: 5. The CDR3 region is CASSTGQGDTGELFF. CDR3 in DNA: TGTGCCAGCTCAACAGGACAGGGTGACACCGGGGAGCTGTTTTTT.

The chain links TRBV4-1 to TRBJ2-7; 9 bases agree with TRBD2. Per the germline V gene, CDR1 is MGHRA and CDR2 is YSYEKL. The junction had 4 bases not matched to a gene; V was cut back by 4 bases and J by 0 bases. This CDR3 has 15 residues. The CDR3 DNA follows: TGCGCCAGCAGCCCCCGTAGCGGGAGCTCCTACGAGCAGTACTTC. The encoded protein is CASSPRSGSSYEQYF.

The chain recombines TRBV6-4 with TRBJ2-3, with D possibly TRBD1 on 6 matching bases. With 2 bases removed from V and 3 bases from J, the gap between germline ends came to 9 bases. This CDR3 has 14 amino acids. Germline CDR1 is MRHNA and CDR2 is SNTAGT. Here the CDR3 DNA reads TGTGCCAGCAGTGACAAGGGGGTAACAGATACGCAGTATTTT. This codes for CASSDKGVTDTQYF.

V is TRBV30 and J is TRBJ1-6, with D uncertain. Looked up from germline, CDR1 is GTSNPN and CDR2 is SVGIG (reference sequence). V was pared by 3 bases and J by 7 bases, with 10 bases between. CDR3 length: 13 residues. CDR3 bases: TGTGCCTGGAGGAACAGTCCCAATTCACCCCTCCACTTT. It specifies CAWRNSPNSPLHF.

As regards this clone: Sequence at one end of the junction differs from germline and may be a read error. V is TRBV7-9 and J is TRBJ2-5; TRBD2 matches at 9 bases. The CDR3 extends over 13 amino acids. Germline CDR1 is SEHNR and CDR2 is FQNEAQ (reference sequence). CDR3 bases: TGTTCCAGCAGCCTAGCGGGGCGAGAGACCCAGTACTTC. Its translation: CSSSLAGRETQYF.

The rearrangement joins TRBV6-1 to TRBJ2-7; unclear D gene. Germline V gives CDR1 MNHNS, CDR2 SASEGT. Trimming took 2 bases from V and 5 from J, leaving 13 bases between them. CDR3 length: 14 residues. CDR3 protein: CASSELSLLDEQYF. DNA of the CDR3: TGTGCCAGCAGTGAACTCAGTCTCCTAGACGAGCAGTACTTC.

This chain uses TRBV6-5 with TRBJ1-1; D is unclear. Germline V CDR1 and CDR2: MNHEY, SVGAGI. The CDR3 runs 11 residues. Deletions cut 8 bases from V and 3 bases from J, with 7 bases between. CDR3 amino acids: CASGRDTEAFF. CDR3 coding DNA: TGTGCCAGCGGGCGGGACACTGAAGCTTTCTTT.

This clone was counted between two and nine times. This sample includes further DNA sequences coding for the same CDR3. This rearrangement joins TRBV18 to TRBJ1-5, with a tentative D call TRBD1 (6 bases). CDR3 length: 13 residues. Germline values: CDR1 KGHSH, CDR2 LQKENI. Trimming pared 3 bases from V and 4 bases from J, leaving 7 bases between. For the CDR3, the DNA is TGTGCCAGCTCACCCCAGGGGAATCAGCCCCAGCATTTT. This gives the protein CASSPQGNQPQHF. The variable domain in full, completed from reference TRBV18 and TRBJ1-5, reads NAGVMQNPRHLVRRRGQEARLRCSPMKGHSHVYWYRQLPEEGLKFMVYLQKENIIDESGMPKERFSAEFPKEGPSILRIQQVVRGDSAAYFCASSPQGNQPQHFGDGTRLSIL.

This chain connects TRBV9 to TRBJ2-3, with 11 positions matching TRBD2. The CDR3 runs 17 residues. Per germline, CDR1 SGDLS and CDR2 YYNGEE. V lost 4 bases to trimming and J lost 3 bases; unmatched junction nucleotides: 10. CDR3 amino acids: CASSLTLAGGPTDTQYF. In DNA form, the CDR3 reads TGTGCCAGCAGCCTCACCTTAGCGGGGGGGCCTACAGATACGCAGTATTTT.

The V and J genes are TRBV11-2 and TRBJ2-7, with 12 bases identical to TRBD2. This CDR3 comprises 16 residues. The J segment lost 7 bases and the V segment lost 5 bases, leaving 12 bases of the junction unmatched. CDR1 and CDR2 (germline): SGHAT, FQNNGV. The CDR3 DNA is TGTGCCAGCAGCATCGCGACCCTAGCGGGGGGGCGGGAGCAGTACTTC. This encodes CASSIATLAGGREQYF.

V usage is TRBV5-1 and J usage is TRBJ1-4, with TRBD1 as a possible D gene (5 bases). The CDR3 is 16 residues long. V was shortened by 3 bases and J by 12 bases, with 24 bases between the two germline ends. Germline loops: CDR1 SGHRS, CDR2 YFSETQ. In DNA form, the CDR3 reads TGCGCCAGCAGCTCCGTTTCGGGGGGGGTCGTAGAAGAACTGTTTTTT. Translation gives CASSSVSGGVVEELFF. The variable domain in full, with the rest retrieved from reference TRBV5-1 and TRBJ1-4, is KAGVTQTPRYLIKTRGQQVTLSCSPISGHRSVSWYQQTPGQGLQFLFEYFSETQRNKGNFPGRFSGRQFSNSRSEMNVSTLELGDSALYLCASSSVSGGVVEELFFGSGTQLSVL.

The chain links TRBV6-5 to TRBJ1-1; D unclear. The CDR3 consists of 11 residues. Trimming took 5 bases from V and 6 from J, leaving 7 bases between them. Germline CDR1 reads MNHEY; CDR2 reads SVGAGI. CDR3 amino acids: CASSRGSEAFF. The CDR3 DNA follows: TGTGCCAGCAGTCGCGGGTCTGAAGCTTTCTTT.

In this sample, this clone turned up once. The chain employs TRBV2 and TRBJ1-2; 8 bases line up with TRBD1. The V gene's germline CDR1 is SNHLY and CDR2 FYNNEI. There are 13 residues in the CDR3. Trimming cost V 6 bases and J 6 bases; bases outside gene matches: 6. The CDR3 sequence is CASSGQGADGYTF. The CDR3 DNA is TGTGCCAGCAGCGGGCAGGGGGCGGATGGCTACACCTTC.

The V call is TRBV6-1, the J call TRBJ1-1; a weak D match, TRBD1 (6 bases). This CDR3 has 12 amino acids. The V end was cut by 5 bases, the J end by 11 bases, with 15 bases between. Germline values: CDR1 MNHNS, CDR2 SASEGT. CDR3 amino acids: CASSSPGARAFF. The DNA for the CDR3 is TGTGCCAGCAGTTCTCCAGGGGCCCGGGCTTTCTTT.

This clone was observed a handful of times. This chain links TRBV27 with TRBJ1-1; D perhaps matches TRBD1 (6 bases). The length of the CDR3 is 13 residues. V gave up 5 bases and J gave up 4 bases, with 11 bases separating them. Germline V gene sequence: CDR1 MNHEY, CDR2 SMNVEV (reference sequence). The CDR3 DNA reads TGTGCCAGCAGTCCACAGGGATTCACTGAAGCTTTCTTT. Its translation is CASSPQGFTEAFF.

This chain links TRBV18 with TRBJ2-2; TRBD1 is a possible D gene (6 bases). Per germline, CDR1 KGHSH and CDR2 LQKENI. The CDR3 is 16 residues long. V lost 4 bases to trimming and J lost 2 bases, with 14 bases between them. In nucleotides, the CDR3 is TGTGCCAGCTCACTCCTGTTGACAGGAAACACCGGGGAGCTGTTTTTT. Its protein product is CASSLLLTGNTGELFF.

The CDR3 nucleotides read TGCGCCAGCAGCCAAGAGACAGGGGAAGTGCCTGAAGCTTTCTTT. This encodes CASSQETGEVPEAFF. This sequence joins TRBV4-1 and TRBJ1-1, with 8 bases that match TRBD1. From germline, CDR1 is MGHRA and CDR2 YSYEKL. This CDR3 spans 15 amino acids. J gave up 6 bases and V 0 bases, and 6 bases lay outside the gene matches.

The rearrangement joins TRBV6-6 to TRBJ1-1, with 7 bases identical to TRBD1. The V and J ends lost 7 bases and 3 bases, in that order; junction bases with no gene match: 11. CDR1 and CDR2 (germline): MNHNY, SVGAGI (reference sequence). This CDR3 has 15 amino acids. Written as DNA, the CDR3 is TGTGCCAGCACTAAGACAGGGTCAGGCTACACTGAAGCTTTCTTT. Translated, it gives CASTKTGSGYTEAFF.

The genes are TRBV7-6 and TRBJ1-3; tentative D call: TRBD1 (6 bases). The ends were cut back, 0 bases at V and 4 bases at J, with 13 bases in the middle. CDR1 is SGHVS and CDR2 is FNYEAQ in the germline V gene. The CDR3 sequence is 16 residues long. The CDR3 here is CASSLASTGTGNTIYF. CDR3 in DNA: TGTGCCAGCAGCTTAGCGAGTACAGGGACAGGAAACACCATATATTTT. Together with reference TRBV7-6 and TRBJ1-3, the CDR3 gives the full variable domain: GAGVSQSPRYKVTKRGQDVALRCDPISGHVSLYWYRQALGQGPEFLTYFNYEAQQDKSGLPNDRFSAERPEGSISTLTIQRTEQRDSAMYRCASSLASTGTGNTIYFGEGSWLTVV.

The chain is built from TRBV27 and TRBJ1-1; 7 positions match TRBD1. V dropped 4 bases and J dropped 4; count of bases not matched to a gene: 9. Germline-derived CDR1 and CDR2 are MNHEY and SMNVEV (reference sequence). The CDR3 spans 15 residues. In nucleotides, the CDR3 is TGTGCCAGCAGTTCTCCGACACAGGGGACCACTGAAGCTTTCTTT. Translated: CASSSPTQGTTEAFF.

The rearrangement joins TRBV13 to TRBJ1-2; tentatively, D is TRBD1 (6 bases). Per the germline V gene, CDR1 is PRHDT and CDR2 is FYEKMQ (reference sequence). Trimming cost V 0 bases and J 13 bases, with 18 bases left between them. This CDR3 spans 14 amino acids. As DNA, the CDR3 is TGTGCCAGCAGCTTAGGCACAACAGGGAAAGGTCTCACCTTC. As protein: CASSLGTTGKGLTF.

The chain uses TRBV10-3 and TRBJ1-1; TRBD1 is a possible D gene (6 bases). The CDR3 extends over 14 amino acids. Germline V gene data show CDR1 as ENHRY and CDR2 as SYGVKD. Trimming cost V 4 bases and J 0 bases, with 9 bases left between them. The DNA for the CDR3 is TGTGCCATCAGTGCCCAGGGGCTGAACACTGAAGCTTTCTTT. Translating it yields CAISAQGLNTEAFF.

V is TRBV10-3 and J is TRBJ2-5; unclear D gene. The V gene lost 2 bases and the J gene lost 2 bases, with 6 bases spanning the gap. CDR1 ENHRY and CDR2 SYGVKD come from the germline V gene. The CDR3 has 13 amino acids. The CDR3 sequence: CAISEGRQETQYF. Here the CDR3 DNA reads TGTGCCATCAGTGAGGGCAGACAAGAGACCCAGTACTTC.

The chain has TRBV12-5 and TRBJ2-5; a possible D gene is TRBD2 (7 bases). The last part of the DNA fits TRBJ2-7 better; the J call may be wrong. Germline V gene data show CDR1 as LGHNT and CDR2 as FRNRAP. The CDR3 consists of 14 residues. CDR3 in amino acids: CASGPRGGSYEQYF. CDR3 coding DNA: TGTGCTAGTGGCCCTAGGGGGGGCTCCTACGAGCAGTACTTC.

This rearrangement joins TRBV5-6 to TRBJ2-4; 9 positions match TRBD1. V dropped 0 bases and J dropped 7; count of bases not matched to a gene: 5. The CDR3 length is 15 residues. The germline V gene encodes CDR1 SGHDT and CDR2 YYEEEE. The CDR3 loop reads CASSLGGQGGNIQYF. The CDR3 bases are TGTGCCAGCAGCTTGGGGGGACAGGGTGGGAACATTCAGTACTTC. The full variable domain, completed using reference TRBV5-6 and TRBJ2-4, is DAGVTQSPTHLIKTRGQQVTLRCSPKSGHDTVSWYQQALGQGPQFIFQYYEEEERQRGNFPDRFSGHQFPNYSSELNVNALLLGDSALYLCASSLGGQGGNIQYFGAGTRLSVL.